These 14 T cell receptor beta chains originate from one sample sequenced in a study of CD8+ T cells in alopecia areata. As the sequencing template, cDNA was produced by extracting RNA and reverse transcribing it. The assay was immunoSEQ multiplex PCR, and TCRdb's table has in-frame clones only and misses some. Altogether some 170,000 clones are present, around 71% being singletons, with the ten largest covering around 10%. The material sequenced was CD8+ T cells sorted from blood, taken at week 0. These receptors were obtained from a human donor with alopecia areata.

This clone was seen more than once but under ten times. The chain carries TRBV30 and TRBJ2-1; 10 bases agree with TRBD1. The J segment lost 4 bases and the V segment lost 8 bases, leaving 11 bases of the junction unmatched. Germline values: CDR1 GTSNPN, CDR2 SVGIG (reference sequence). CDR3 length: 15 amino acids. CDR3 sequence (DNA): TGTGCCGCGAAGGGGACAGGGGTCCCTTACAATGAGCAGTTCTTC. Protein product: CAAKGTGVPYNEQFF.

V and J are TRBV20-1 and TRBJ2-1, with D uncertain. This CDR3 spans 9 amino acids. V was cut by 5 bases and J by 12 bases, with 8 bases left in between. CDR1 and CDR2 (germline): DFQATT, SNEGSKA (reference sequence). CDR3 coding DNA: TGCAGTGCTCTTCCTGGGCAGTTCTTC. Encoded protein: CSALPGQFF.

V and J are TRBV6-5 and TRBJ2-1, with a possible D match to TRBD1 (6 bases). The CDR3 has 15 amino acids. Germline values: CDR1 MNHEY, CDR2 SVGAGI. Trimming stripped 2 bases from V and 6 bases from J, with 14 bases between. In DNA, the CDR3 is TGTGCCAGCAGTTACCTTGGGGGCAGGGGCAATGAGCAGTTCTTC. This translates into CASSYLGGRGNEQFF.

This clone was counted between two and nine times. This rearrangement joins TRBV11-2 to TRBJ1-2; no definite D call. Between the trimmed V and J ends, which lost 2 bases and 4 bases, there was a span of 8 bases. CDR1 is SGHAT and CDR2 is FQNNGV in the germline V gene. This CDR3 is built from 13 residues. CDR3 DNA sequence: TGTGCCAGCAGCTTAACCAAGGGCTATGGCTACACCTTC. This codes for CASSLTKGYGYTF.

V is TRBV10-3 and J is TRBJ2-6; a weak D match, TRBD1 (6 bases). There are 17 residues in the CDR3. The V and J ends lost 6 bases and 0 bases respectively, with 15 bases between them. In germline, CDR1 is ENHRY, CDR2 SYGVKD. CDR3 DNA sequence: TGTGCCATCAGGATACAGGGTTTCAACTCTGGGGCCAACGTCCTGACTTTC. This codes for CAIRIQGFNSGANVLTF.

The chain is built from TRBV5-6 and TRBJ2-5; D remains unclear. V lost 4 bases to trimming and J lost 2 bases, with 3 bases between them. CDR1 SGHDT and CDR2 YYEEEE come from the germline V gene. The CDR3 contains 11 residues. The CDR3 reads CASSGQETQYF. The CDR3 DNA is TGTGCCAGCAGCGGTCAAGAGACCCAGTACTTC.

This clone was recorded once. J is TRBJ2-1 and V is TRBV25-1; D is ambiguous. CDR3 length: 12 amino acids. Germline V gene data show CDR1 as MGHDK and CDR2 as SYGVNS. Deletions cut 3 bases from V and 7 bases from J, with 7 bases between. CDR3 nucleotides: TGTGCCAGCAGTGATCGAGTGAATGAGCAGTTCTTC. Protein product: CASSDRVNEQFF.

This clone is a singleton in its sample. The chain couples TRBV6-6 to TRBJ2-5; TRBD2 aligns across 7 bases. The CDR3 has 15 residues. The junction had 10 bases not matched to a gene; V was cut back by 4 bases and J by 5 bases. Germline loops: CDR1 MNHNY, CDR2 SVGAGI (reference sequence). CDR3 protein: CASSFRWGGAETQYF. For the CDR3, the DNA is TGTGCCAGCAGTTTTCGGTGGGGAGGGGCGGAGACCCAGTACTTC.

This clone has just a few counts. This sequence joins TRBV27 and TRBJ2-1, with D maybe TRBD1 (6 bases). With 7 bases removed from V and 5 bases from J, the gap between germline ends came to 18 bases. Germline V gives CDR1 MNHEY, CDR2 SMNVEV (reference sequence). This CDR3 is built from 15 residues. Written as DNA, the CDR3 is TGTGCCAGCAAACAGGGCCGGGTGAGGGACAATGAGCAGTTCTTC. Its translation: CASKQGRVRDNEQFF.

There are a few counts of this clone. Other DNA sequences in this specimen translate into the identical CDR3. The chain is built from TRBV7-9 and TRBJ2-7; D may be TRBD2 (5 bases). Between the trimmed V and J ends, which lost 4 bases and 0 bases, there was a span of 7 bases. CDR3 size: 13 residues. Germline V gene lookup returns CDR1 SEHNR and CDR2 FQNEAQ (reference sequence). The CDR3 sequence is CASSSGSSYEQYF. The CDR3 DNA is TGTGCCAGCAGCTCGGGGAGCTCCTACGAGCAGTACTTC.

The CDR3 reads CASRRVNTEAFF. DNA of the CDR3: TGTGCCAGTAGAAGGGTGAACACTGAAGCTTTCTTT. The genes are TRBV19 and TRBJ1-1; D call uncertain. CDR3 length: 12 residues. CDR1 and CDR2 (germline): LNHDA, SQIVND (reference sequence). The germline V and J ends were trimmed by 6 bases and 0 bases, with 5 bases remaining between them.

This chain uses TRBV15 with TRBJ2-7, with a weak D call TRBD2 (6 bases). From germline, CDR1 is LNHNV and CDR2 YYDKDF (reference sequence). The V end was cut by 1 base, the J end by 1 base, with 11 bases between. The CDR3 totals 15 residues. In DNA form, the CDR3 reads TGTGCCACCAGCAGAGTCGATGGGGGGTCCTACGAGCAGTACTTC. Protein product: CATSRVDGGSYEQYF.

The chain recombines TRBV6-5 with TRBJ2-3; no clear D gene. Trimming removed 5 bases at V and 3 bases at J, with 9 bases between. Germline V gene data show CDR1 as MNHEY and CDR2 as SVGAGI. The CDR3 contains 13 residues. CDR3 nucleotide sequence: TGTGCCAGCAGTGATTATGTAACAGATACGCAGTATTTT. Translated: CASSDYVTDTQYF.

V gene TRBV15 combines with J gene TRBJ1-1, with 7 bases matching TRBD1. The CDR3 length is 14 residues. The germline V gene encodes CDR1 LNHNV and CDR2 YYDKDF (reference sequence). With 8 bases clipped from V and 0 bases from J, the junction kept 6 bases outside the gene matches. The CDR3 region is CATGTGAMNTEAFF. The CDR3 DNA reads TGTGCCACCGGTACAGGGGCCATGAACACTGAAGCTTTCTTT. The full variable domain, with the rest looked up from reference TRBV15 and TRBJ1-1, is DAMVIQNPRYQVTQFGKPVTLSCSQTLNHNVMYWYQQKSSQAPKLLFHYYDKDFNNEADTPDNFQSRRPNTSFCFLDIRSPGLGDTAMYLCATGTGAMNTEAFFGQGTRLTVV.